These 20 T cell receptor beta chains were all obtained from the same sample, sequenced in a study of beta chain features in type 1 diabetes. The authors reverse transcribed all of the isolated RNA, so sequencing captured expressed TCRB transcripts. TCRdb's table, derived via immunoSEQ multiplex PCR, lists solely in-frame clones and lacks some. The table has about 150,000 clones, 8.5% to 14% seen once; the top ten hold approximately 2%. The sample comprised central memory CD4+ T cells from blood. The receptors shown here come from a man younger than 35 in good health.

The chain combines TRBV4-3 with TRBJ2-1; TRBD2 might be the D (5 bases). CDR1 and CDR2 from the germline V gene are LGHNA and YSLEER. The CDR3 is made up of 14 amino acids. V was cut by 3 bases and J by 5 bases, with 11 bases left in between. CDR3 nucleotide sequence: TGCGCCAGCAGCCAGGAGGATGGCAACAATGAGCAGTTCTTC. Its protein is CASSQEDGNNEQFF.

This clone was counted a few times. V gene TRBV4-3 combines with J gene TRBJ2-4; the match to TRBD1 covers 7 bases. Germline CDR1 reads LGHNA; CDR2 reads YSLEER. The CDR3 spans 16 residues. The junction had 4 bases not matched to a gene; V was cut back by 1 base and J by 1 base. The CDR3 DNA sequence: TGCGCCAGCAGCCAAGCCGGGACAGCGGCCAAAAACATTCAGTACTTC. Residues: CASSQAGTAAKNIQYF.

There are a few counts of this clone. This chain uses TRBV5-1 with TRBJ1-5; 11 nucleotides agree with TRBD1. The CDR3 runs to 15 residues. After removal of 5 bases from V and 4 bases from J, the junction contained 5 bases not matched to a gene. Germline V gene sequence: CDR1 SGHRS, CDR2 YFSETQ. CDR3 amino acids: CASRPGTGGNQPQHF. CDR3 DNA sequence: TGCGCCAGCAGACCCGGGACAGGGGGAAATCAGCCCCAGCATTTT.

This clone came up a few times. This chain uses TRBV21-1 with TRBJ1-1; TRBD1, as called in the table, went unchecked against the DNA. TRBV21-1 is a pseudogene locus. The CDR3 extends over 19 amino acids. The CDR3 spells CASSKLKGGDRPRRTEAFF. The CDR3 DNA reads TGTGCCAGCAGCAAGTTGAAGGGCGGGGACAGACCACGTAGGACTGAAGCTTTCTTT.

This clone was counted a few times. Other nucleotide sequences in the sample specify the same CDR3. The chain is built from TRBV28 and TRBJ2-7, with D possibly TRBD2 on 6 matching bases. The CDR3 totals 13 residues. Germline V gene lookup returns CDR1 MDHEN and CDR2 SYDVKM. Deletions cut 10 bases from V and 0 bases from J, with 13 bases between. This CDR3 is CATLALSSYEQYF. Here the CDR3 DNA reads TGTGCCACCCTAGCGTTAAGCTCCTACGAGCAGTACTTC.

This clone was detected only a few times. One end of the junction does not line up with germline, which may come from a read error. The chain has TRBV23-1 and TRBJ2-2; weak D call: TRBD2 (5 bases). TRBV23-1 is an open reading frame, and its role is uncertain. The CDR3 loop spans 15 amino acids. The CDR3 nucleotides are TGCGCCAGCAGTCGCCCCGAACAAGTACACCGGGGAGCTGTTTTT. Its translation is CASSRPEQVHRGAVF.

The chain carries TRBV15 and TRBJ1-3; no definite D call. The CDR3 sequence is 15 residues long. V was clipped by 3 bases and J by 0 bases, with 9 bases between them. Germline V gene lookup returns CDR1 LNHNV and CDR2 YYDKDF (reference sequence). DNA of the CDR3: TGTGCCACCAGCAGGGACGCTAGCTCTGGAAACACCATATATTTT. Translated: CATSRDASSGNTIYF.

This clone was observed a few times. The J gene is TRBJ2-7, the V gene TRBV28, with 10 nucleotides matching TRBD1. V lost 6 bases, J lost 3 bases, and 8 bases stayed unmatched. The CDR3 covers 15 residues. Germline V gene lookup returns CDR1 MDHEN and CDR2 SYDVKM. The CDR3 region is CASRPRRTGGYEQYF. CDR3 nucleotide sequence: TGTGCCAGCAGACCGAGAAGGACAGGGGGCTACGAGCAGTACTTC.

This clone was recorded many times. This rearrangement joins TRBV28 to TRBJ1-2; 7 bases align to TRBD1. The CDR3 has 12 residues. With V trimmed by 8 bases and J by 7 bases, 7 bases remained unmatched. The V gene's germline CDR1 is MDHEN and CDR2 SYDVKM. For the CDR3, the DNA is TGTGCCAGCCTCGACAGGGCCAGTGGCTACACCTTC. Its translation: CASLDRASGYTF.

This clone turned up a few times. The rearrangement links TRBV28 to TRBJ1-1, with D perhaps TRBD1 (6 bases). Trimming took 4 bases from V and 5 from J, leaving 14 bases between them. Germline V lookup: CDR1 MDHEN, CDR2 SYDVKM. The CDR3 consists of 14 residues. The DNA for the CDR3 is TGTGCCAGCAGTTCACGGGGGCGAAAGACTGAAGCTTTCTTT. Protein: CASSSRGRKTEAFF.

The genes are TRBV7-9 and TRBJ2-1, with 9 bases fitting TRBD2. The J segment lost 10 bases and the V segment lost 1 base, leaving 14 bases of the junction unmatched. This CDR3 contains 17 residues. Germline loops: CDR1 SEHNR, CDR2 FQNEAQ (reference sequence). CDR3 loop: CASSLGWLASGIGEQFF. CDR3 sequence (DNA): TGTGCCAGCAGCTTAGGTTGGTTGGCTAGCGGGATCGGAGAGCAGTTCTTC. Together with reference TRBV7-9 and TRBJ2-1, the CDR3 gives the full variable domain: DTGVSQNPRHKITKRGQNVTFRCDPISEHNRLYWYRQTLGQGPEFLTYFQNEAQLEKSRLLSDRFSAERPKGSFSTLEIQRTEQGDSAMYLCASSLGWLASGIGEQFFGPGTRLTVL.

The chain uses TRBV19 and TRBJ2-4, with a weak D call TRBD2 (6 bases). The ends were cut back, 5 bases at V and 0 bases at J, with 8 bases in the middle. This CDR3 comprises 14 residues. Germline V gene sequence: CDR1 LNHDA, CDR2 SQIVND (reference sequence). CDR3 bases: TGTGCCAGTAGTCCGGGACTAGCCAAAAACATTCAGTACTTC. It specifies CASSPGLAKNIQYF.

This clone has just a few counts. V is TRBV5-1 and J is TRBJ2-5; D is ambiguous. V lost 5 bases, J lost 4 bases, and 9 bases lay in between. Germline V gives CDR1 SGHRS, CDR2 YFSETQ. CDR3 length equals 12 residues. CDR3 sequence: CASRDRGETQYF. The DNA for the CDR3 is TGCGCCAGCAGGGACCGAGGAGAGACCCAGTACTTC.

V usage is TRBV7-8 and J usage is TRBJ1-1; D remains unclear. CDR3 length: 13 amino acids. Germline V gives CDR1 SGHVS, CDR2 FQNEAQ. Trimming pared 5 bases from V and 4 bases from J, leaving 11 bases between. The CDR3 protein is CASSLRDGTEAFF. DNA of the CDR3: TGTGCCAGCAGCCTTAGGGATGGCACTGAAGCTTTCTTT. The variable domain in full, with the rest retrieved from reference TRBV7-8 and TRBJ1-1, is GAGVSQSPRYKVAKRGQDVALRCDPISGHVSLFWYQQALGQGPEFLTYFQNEAQLDKSGLPSDRFFAERPEGSVSTLKIQRTQQEDSAVYLCASSLRDGTEAFFGQGTRLTVV.

The sample holds a few counts of this clone. This chain connects TRBV30 to TRBJ1-3, with a weak D call TRBD1 (5 bases). The CDR3 length is 13 residues. Germline values: CDR1 GTSNPN, CDR2 SVGIG (reference sequence). CDR3 in DNA: TGTGCATACGACAGAGACTCTGGAAACACCATATATTTT. This encodes CAYDRDSGNTIYF.

Only a few counts were recorded for this clone. The chain joins TRBV11-2 to TRBJ2-4, with TRBD2 matching 10 bases. The trim removed 5 bases at V and 5 bases at J, leaving 18 bases unmatched. Per the germline V gene, CDR1 is SGHAT and CDR2 is FQNNGV. The CDR3 covers 19 residues. CDR3 amino acids: CASSARTSGDQEWQNIQYF. In DNA, the CDR3 is TGTGCCAGCAGCGCTCGTACTAGCGGGGACCAAGAGTGGCAAAACATTCAGTACTTC. The full variable domain, completed using reference TRBV11-2 and TRBJ2-4, is EAGVAQSPRYKIIEKRQSVAFWCNPISGHATLYWYQQILGQGPKLLIQFQNNGVVDDSQLPKDRFSAERLKGVDSTLKIQPAKLEDSAVYLCASSARTSGDQEWQNIQYFGAGTRLSVL.

The rearrangement joins TRBV28 to TRBJ2-6, with TRBD1 matching 9 bases. J lost 3 bases, V lost 8 bases, and 8 bases had no gene match. The germline gives CDR1 MDHEN, CDR2 SYDVKM. There are 16 residues in the CDR3. As DNA, the CDR3 is TGTGCCAGCCTACAGGGGGCCTTGGTTGGGGCCAACGTCCTGACTTTC. It is translated as CASLQGALVGANVLTF. Looking up the rest from reference TRBV28 and TRBJ2-6 gives the full variable domain: DVKVTQSSRYLVKRTGEKVFLECVQDMDHENMFWYRQDPGLGLRLIYFSYDVKMKEKGDIPEGYSVSREKKERFSLILESASTNQTSMYLCASLQGALVGANVLTFGAGSRLTVL.

The CDR3 region is CASSITSGATYEQYF. The CDR3 nucleotides read TGTGCCAGCAGCATTACAAGCGGGGCCACCTACGAGCAGTACTTC. The gene calls are TRBV5-4 and TRBJ2-7; 7 nucleotides agree with TRBD2. V was pared by 4 bases and J by 2 bases, with 9 bases of the junction left unmatched. The CDR3 extends over 15 amino acids. The V gene's germline CDR1 is SGHNT and CDR2 YYREEE (reference sequence).

This clone was detected ten times or more. The chain uses TRBV2 and TRBJ1-5, with D tentatively TRBD1 (6 bases). The V gene lost 6 bases and the J gene lost 5 bases, with 11 bases spanning the gap. The CDR3 covers 13 residues. Germline-derived CDR1 and CDR2 are SNHLY and FYNNEI. This chain's CDR3 is CASREQGHQPQHF. Written as DNA, the CDR3 is TGTGCCAGCAGAGAACAGGGTCATCAGCCCCAGCATTTT.

V usage is TRBV5-4 and J usage is TRBJ2-7, with D possibly being TRBD2 (6 bases). Germline lookup yields CDR1 SGHNT and CDR2 YYREEE (reference sequence). The CDR3 runs 14 residues. V was clipped by 5 bases and J by 4 bases, with 16 bases between them. CDR3 coding DNA: TGTGCCAGCAGAAGGGACTTCTCATCTTACGAGCAGTACTTC. Amino acids: CASRRDFSSYEQYF.